The 20 T cell receptor beta chains below come from one sample, sequenced in a study of cytomegalovirus exposure and HLA in healthy donors. The primer mix had 60 Vbeta and 13 Jbeta primers. Using immunoSEQ multiplex PCR, the repertoire was profiled, and TCRdb retains in-frame clones only, with some absent. Here the sample spans 100,000 to 150,000 clones, roughly 80% being singletons. Sequencing input: PBMCs. The receptors originated from a man aged 35 to 55 in good health and CMV-seronegative.

The chain uses TRBV6-5 and TRBJ2-7, with a tentative D call TRBD2 (5 bases). CDR1 is MNHEY, CDR2 SVGAGI, per germline. This CDR3 is built from 15 residues. The ends were cut back, 6 bases at V and 0 bases at J, with 15 bases in the middle. The CDR3: CASSVRPGYSYEQYF. The CDR3 nucleotides read TGTGCCAGCAGCGTAAGACCGGGATACTCCTACGAGCAGTACTTC.

This clone has more than one count but fewer than ten. The V call is TRBV11-2, the J call TRBJ1-1; a weak D match, TRBD1 (6 bases). Between the trimmed V and J ends, which lost 1 base and 4 bases, there was a span of 10 bases. The CDR3 has 14 residues. The germline CDR1 and CDR2 sequences are SGHAT and FQNNGV. The DNA of the CDR3 is TGTGCCAGCAGCTTAGCCCGACAGGCCACTGAAGCTTTCTTT. Translating gives CASSLARQATEAFF. The whole variable domain, remainder taken from reference TRBV11-2 and TRBJ1-1, is EAGVAQSPRYKIIEKRQSVAFWCNPISGHATLYWYQQILGQGPKLLIQFQNNGVVDDSQLPKDRFSAERLKGVDSTLKIQPAKLEDSAVYLCASSLARQATEAFFGQGTRLTVV.

The chain has TRBV6-5 and TRBJ1-6; TRBD1 aligns across 8 bases. Germline CDR1 MNHEY, CDR2 SVGAGI. V lost 4 bases and J lost 6; bases outside the gene matches: 2. The length of the CDR3 is 14 residues. The CDR3 is CASSSDRGNSPLHF. The CDR3 DNA is TGTGCCAGCAGTTCAGACAGGGGTAATTCACCCCTCCACTTT.

This clone was recorded once. The rearrangement links TRBV7-9 to TRBJ2-7; 8 bases match TRBD1. The germline gives CDR1 SEHNR, CDR2 FQNEAQ (reference sequence). The CDR3 has 13 residues. The ends lost 8 bases at V and 2 bases at J; junction bases unmatched: 5. The CDR3 nucleotides read TGTGCCAGCGCCGGGACAGGACCCTACGAGCAGTACTTC. Translated: CASAGTGPYEQYF.

The chain has TRBV7-8 and TRBJ2-1; perhaps TRBD2 as D (7 bases). Germline values: CDR1 SGHVS, CDR2 FQNEAQ. CDR3 length: 18 residues. V was pared by 1 base and J by 0 bases, with 16 bases between. The CDR3 coding sequence is TGTGCCAGCAGCTTAGTTGGGGGGGGCGGGAACTCCTACAATGAGCAGTTCTTC. This sequence encodes CASSLVGGGGNSYNEQFF. The whole variable domain, remainder taken from reference TRBV7-8 and TRBJ2-1, is GAGVSQSPRYKVAKRGQDVALRCDPISGHVSLFWYQQALGQGPEFLTYFQNEAQLDKSGLPSDRFFAERPEGSVSTLKIQRTQQEDSAVYLCASSLVGGGGNSYNEQFFGPGTRLTVL.

This rearrangement joins TRBV6-5 to TRBJ1-4; TRBD1 aligns across 10 bases. The V gene's germline CDR1 is MNHEY and CDR2 SVGAGI. The CDR3 sequence is 15 residues long. V lost 6 bases and J lost 5; bases outside the gene matches: 6. The CDR3 bases are TGTGCCAGCAGATCTGGACAGGGGGGAAATGAAAAACTGTTTTTT. Amino acids: CASRSGQGGNEKLFF.

This sequence joins TRBV28 and TRBJ2-1; 10 nucleotides agree with TRBD2. The CDR3 contains 15 residues. The V and J ends lost 5 bases and 8 bases, in that order; junction bases with no gene match: 9. Germline CDR1 MDHEN, CDR2 SYDVKM. The CDR3 region has the DNA TGTGCCAGCAGTCCCCTAGCGGGAGTGTATTATGAGCAGTTCTTC. Encoded protein: CASSPLAGVYYEQFF.

The chain carries TRBV6-1 and TRBJ1-1; possible D gene TRBD1, 5 bases. The germline gives CDR1 MNHNS, CDR2 SASEGT. The ends were cut back, 7 bases at V and 1 base at J, with 16 bases in the middle. The length of the CDR3 is 15 residues. This CDR3 reads CASTWGGGRNTEAFF. The CDR3 coding sequence is TGTGCCAGCACTTGGGGGGGAGGACGGAACACTGAAGCTTTCTTT.

The J gene is TRBJ1-3, the V gene TRBV29-1; 9 nucleotides match TRBD1. CDR3 length: 14 amino acids. The germline V gene encodes CDR1 SQVTM and CDR2 ANQGSEA. With V trimmed by 7 bases and J by 3 bases, 7 bases remained unmatched. The CDR3 region has the DNA TGCAGCGGCTCAGGGACAGGGAATGGAAACACCATATATTTT. Residues: CSGSGTGNGNTIYF.

V and J are TRBV29-1 and TRBJ2-2, with D possibly matching TRBD2 (6 bases). The ends were cut back, 6 bases at V and 5 bases at J, with 7 bases in the middle. This CDR3 contains 11 residues. Germline values: CDR1 SQVTM, CDR2 ANQGSEA. The DNA of the CDR3 is TGCAGCGTGGGGGGAACCGGGGAGCTGTTTTTT. Protein sequence: CSVGGTGELFF.

The genes are TRBV5-4 and TRBJ1-2, with TRBD1 as a possible D gene (5 bases). V dropped 4 bases and J dropped 3 bases, with 16 bases sitting between them. Germline V gives CDR1 SGHNT, CDR2 YYREEE (reference sequence). The CDR3 has 15 amino acids. The CDR3 DNA reads TGTGCCAGCAGCCCTCATTGGCAGGGTGACTATGGCTACACCTTC. Translated: CASSPHWQGDYGYTF.

The gene calls are TRBV28 and TRBJ2-2; TRBD2 is a possible D gene (6 bases). The CDR3 consists of 16 residues. Germline V CDR1 and CDR2: MDHEN, SYDVKM. Trimming left V 2 bases short and J 6 bases short, with 16 bases between. Here the CDR3 reads CASSLPGLLNAGELFF. In nucleotides, the CDR3 is TGTGCCAGCAGTTTACCGGGACTCCTAAACGCCGGGGAGCTGTTTTTT.

The chain combines TRBV30 with TRBJ2-7; TRBD2 matches 11 bases. The CDR3 runs to 12 residues. The ends lost 8 bases at V and 3 bases at J; junction bases unmatched: 3. Per germline, CDR1 GTSNPN and CDR2 SVGIG (reference sequence). The CDR3, as DNA: TGTGCCGGGACTAGCGGTCTCTACGAGCAGTACTTC. Amino acid sequence: CAGTSGLYEQYF.

This rearrangement joins TRBV28 to TRBJ1-4, with TRBD1 as a possible D gene (6 bases). Germline CDR1 is MDHEN and CDR2 is SYDVKM. The germline V and J ends were trimmed by 1 base and 5 bases, with 20 bases remaining between them. This CDR3 spans 18 amino acids. The CDR3 DNA follows: TGTGCCAGCAGTTTATCCCTCCTTGGGGGCATGGGGAATGAAAAACTGTTTTTT. This codes for CASSLSLLGGMGNEKLFF.

The rearrangement joins TRBV2 to TRBJ1-4; 10 nucleotides match TRBD1. The V gene's germline CDR1 is SNHLY and CDR2 FYNNEI. Trimming at V came to 6 bases and at J to 5 bases, leaving 6 bases not matched to a gene. The CDR3 spans 15 residues. In DNA form, the CDR3 reads TGTGCCAGCAGCACCGACAGGGGGCGAAATGAAAAACTGTTTTTT. This sequence encodes CASSTDRGRNEKLFF.

This chain connects TRBV12-5 to TRBJ2-1, with TRBD2 identical over 9 bases. Germline V CDR1 and CDR2: LGHNT, FRNRAP. This CDR3 comprises 14 residues. V gave up 4 bases and J gave up 8 bases; unmatched junction bases: 6. CDR3 bases: TGTGCTAGTGGTTCGCGGACTAGCGTGGATGAGCAGTTCTTC. It codes for CASGSRTSVDEQFF.

The genes are TRBV28 and TRBJ2-5; no definite D call. The CDR3 sequence is 14 residues long. The V end lost 8 bases, the J end lost 4 bases, and 17 bases lay between the germline ends. Germline-derived CDR1 and CDR2 are MDHEN and SYDVKM. The CDR3 DNA is TGTGCCAGCTGCTCGGCCGGTCGAGGAGAGACCCAGTACTTC. Its protein product is CASCSAGRGETQYF.

The chain couples TRBV6-5 to TRBJ2-1; D might be TRBD2 (5 bases). The CDR3 is 12 residues long. V was shortened by 2 bases and J by 9 bases, with 8 bases between the two germline ends. Germline V gives CDR1 MNHEY, CDR2 SVGAGI. The CDR3 sequence: CASSYGSGEQFF. DNA of the CDR3: TGTGCCAGCAGTTACGGGAGCGGTGAGCAGTTCTTC.

This chain connects TRBV2 to TRBJ1-4; weak D call: TRBD1 (6 bases). The CDR3 has 13 residues. Germline CDR1 is SNHLY and CDR2 is FYNNEI. V lost 6 bases, J lost 7 bases, and 12 bases lay in between. This CDR3 reads CASRGGPSEKLFF. CDR3 in DNA: TGTGCCAGCAGGGGGGGGCCTAGTGAAAAACTGTTTTTT. The full variable domain, its missing parts supplied by reference TRBV2 and TRBJ1-4, is EPEVTQTPSHQVTQMGQEVILRCVPISNHLYFYWYRQILGQKVEFLVSFYNNEISEKSEIFDDQFSVERPDGSNFTLKIRSTKLEDSAMYFCASRGGPSEKLFFGSGTQLSVL.

V is TRBV15 and J is TRBJ1-5; the D gene is possibly TRBD1 (5 bases). Between the trimmed V and J ends, which lost 0 bases and 1 base, there was a span of 10 bases. This CDR3 has 16 amino acids. Per the germline V gene, CDR1 is LNHNV and CDR2 is YYDKDF (reference sequence). The CDR3: CATSRDPAGSNQPQHF. CDR3 DNA sequence: TGTGCCACCAGCAGAGATCCGGCAGGGAGCAATCAGCCCCAGCATTTT. Based on the CDR3 plus reference TRBV15 and TRBJ1-5, the full variable domain is DAMVIQNPRYQVTQFGKPVTLSCSQTLNHNVMYWYQQKSSQAPKLLFHYYDKDFNNEADTPDNFQSRRPNTSFCFLDIRSPGLGDTAMYLCATSRDPAGSNQPQHFGDGTRLSIL.